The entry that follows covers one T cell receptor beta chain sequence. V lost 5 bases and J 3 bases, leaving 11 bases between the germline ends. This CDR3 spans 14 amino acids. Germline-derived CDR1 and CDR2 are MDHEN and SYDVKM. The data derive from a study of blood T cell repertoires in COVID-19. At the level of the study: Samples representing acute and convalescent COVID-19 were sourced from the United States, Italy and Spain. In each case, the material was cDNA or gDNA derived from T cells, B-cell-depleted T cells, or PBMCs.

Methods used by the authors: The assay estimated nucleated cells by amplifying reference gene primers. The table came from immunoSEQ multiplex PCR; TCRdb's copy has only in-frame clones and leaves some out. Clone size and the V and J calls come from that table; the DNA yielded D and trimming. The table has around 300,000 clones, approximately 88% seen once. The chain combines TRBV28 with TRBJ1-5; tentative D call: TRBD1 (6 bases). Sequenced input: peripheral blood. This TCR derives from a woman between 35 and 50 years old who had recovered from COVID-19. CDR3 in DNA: TGTGCCAGCAGTCCTAACAGGGACAATCAGCCCCAGCATTTT. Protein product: CASSPNRDNQPQHF.